The 25 T cell receptor beta chains below come from one sample, sequenced in a study of blood T cell repertoires in COVID-19. Assay: immunoSEQ multiplex PCR; the TCRdb copy retains only in-frame clones and omits some. The sample lists fewer than 350,000 clones, 75% to 90% occurring once. Sequencing used PBMCs or T cells enriched from blood (not recorded which). These TCRs come from a woman in her thirties or forties who had recovered from COVID-19.

The table lists this clone with a few counts. The chain links TRBV29-1 to TRBJ1-4, with 9 bases lining up with TRBD1. The CDR3 has 13 residues. Per germline, CDR1 SQVTM and CDR2 ANQGSEA. The V and J ends lost 5 bases and 6 bases, in that order; junction bases with no gene match: 4. This chain's CDR3 is CSVSGTGHEKLFF. CDR3 DNA: TGCAGCGTTTCCGGGACAGGGCATGAAAAACTGTTTTTT.

The chain recombines TRBV7-3 with TRBJ2-1; a possible D gene is TRBD2 (6 bases). The germline V gene has CDR1 SGHTA and CDR2 FQGTGA. Trimming took off 0 bases at V and 5 bases at J, with 17 bases between the two ends. The length of the CDR3 is 17 residues. CDR3 residues: CASSLTGGPLKHNEQFF. As DNA, the CDR3 is TGTGCCAGCAGCTTAACGGGAGGCCCCCTCAAGCACAATGAGCAGTTCTTC.

The chain couples TRBV7-2 to TRBJ1-1; TRBD1 is a possible D gene (5 bases). V lost 5 bases to trimming and J lost 4 bases, with 14 bases between them. This CDR3 has 14 amino acids. Germline-derived CDR1 and CDR2 are SGHTA and FQGNSA. As DNA, the CDR3 is TGTGCCAGCAGCCCAGAGGTCGGGGGCACTGAAGCTTTCTTT. Residues: CASSPEVGGTEAFF. Drawing the rest from reference TRBV7-2 and TRBJ1-1, the complete variable domain is GAGVSQSPSNKVTEKGKDVELRCDPISGHTALYWYRQSLGQGLEFLIYFQGNSAPDKSGLPSDRFSAERTGGSVSTLTIQRTQQEDSAVYLCASSPEVGGTEAFFGQGTRLTVV.

DNA for the CDR3: TGTGCCAGCAGCGCCGAGGGCGGGGAGACCCAGTACTTC. Protein sequence: CASSAEGGETQYF. The rearrangement links TRBV6-4 to TRBJ2-5; D might be TRBD2 (5 bases). There are 13 residues in the CDR3. Per germline, CDR1 MRHNA and CDR2 SNTAGT. The V gene lost 6 bases and the J gene lost 5 bases, with 13 bases spanning the gap.

The V call is TRBV11-3, the J call TRBJ2-1; D might be TRBD2 (6 bases). In germline, CDR1 is SGHNT, CDR2 YENEEA. V shed 3 bases and J shed 7 bases, with 16 bases lying between them. There are 15 residues in the CDR3. The CDR3 coding sequence is TGTGCCAGCAGCTTTGGGACTCGGGTCGGGAATGAGCAGTTCTTC. Protein sequence: CASSFGTRVGNEQFF.

The genes are TRBV7-9 and TRBJ1-1; 7 bases map to TRBD1. This CDR3 is 13 amino acids long. After removal of 6 bases from V and 3 bases from J, the junction contained 4 bases not matched to a gene. The V gene's germline CDR1 is SEHNR and CDR2 FQNEAQ (reference sequence). DNA of the CDR3: TGTGCCAGCAGAACCGGGACAGACACTGAAGCTTTCTTT. Amino acids: CASRTGTDTEAFF.

The J gene is TRBJ2-5, the V gene TRBV7-2; 8 bases align to TRBD2. CDR1 is SGHTA, CDR2 FQGNSA, per germline. J gave up 5 bases and V 5 bases, and 10 bases lay outside the gene matches. This CDR3 is built from 15 residues. CDR3 in amino acids: CASSLTGGAGETQYF. CDR3 nucleotide sequence: TGTGCCAGCAGCCTCACCGGGGGGGCCGGGGAGACCCAGTACTTC.

The sample holds one count of this clone. The V gene is TRBV19, the J gene TRBJ1-4; 9 nucleotides line up with TRBD1. The CDR3 extends over 16 amino acids. CDR1 and CDR2 (germline): LNHDA, SQIVND (reference sequence). Losses at the gene ends were 6 bases for V and 8 bases for J; bases not matched to a gene: 13. The CDR3 loop is CASSVSWDRVVEKLFF. CDR3 coding DNA: TGTGCCAGTAGCGTTTCCTGGGACAGGGTAGTCGAAAAACTGTTTTTT.

This chain links TRBV28 with TRBJ1-2; 8 nucleotides line up with TRBD1. V shed 6 bases and J 5 bases; nucleotides not matched to a gene: 5. Looked up from germline, CDR1 is MDHEN and CDR2 is SYDVKM. This CDR3 has 13 amino acids. The CDR3 reads CASSLDRGYGYTF. For the CDR3, the DNA is TGTGCCAGCAGCCTTGACAGGGGATATGGCTACACCTTC.

This rearrangement joins TRBV29-1 to TRBJ2-1; TRBD1 agrees at 8 bases. The CDR3 has 15 amino acids. After removal of 6 bases from V and 3 bases from J, the junction contained 10 bases not matched to a gene. Germline assignment: CDR1 SQVTM and CDR2 ANQGSEA. The CDR3 bases are TGCAGCGTGGGTCTACAGGGGGTGGACTACAATGAGCAGTTCTTC. Its protein product is CSVGLQGVDYNEQFF.

The chain has TRBV30 and TRBJ1-2; 10 positions match TRBD1. The germline CDR1 and CDR2 sequences are GTSNPN and SVGIG (reference sequence). The CDR3 runs 14 residues. The V and J ends lost 2 bases and 5 bases, in that order; junction bases with no gene match: 5. The CDR3 is CAWSPTGGWYGYTF. Written as DNA, the CDR3 is TGTGCCTGGAGTCCGACAGGGGGCTGGTATGGCTACACCTTC.

The chain recombines TRBV19 with TRBJ2-2, with TRBD1 matching 8 bases. V lost 2 bases, J lost 1 base, and 3 bases stayed unmatched. This CDR3 region has 16 residues. Germline CDR1 and CDR2: LNHDA and SQIVND (reference sequence). The CDR3 is CASSIRTGKNTGELFF. For the CDR3, the DNA is TGTGCCAGTAGTATAAGGACAGGGAAGAACACCGGGGAGCTGTTTTTT.

This chain links TRBV10-2 with TRBJ1-5, with 8 bases matching TRBD1. Germline V gives CDR1 WSHSY, CDR2 SAAADI. The ends lost 0 bases at V and 5 bases at J; junction bases unmatched: 6. This CDR3 is built from 16 residues. CDR3 loop: CASSESLDRDDQPQHF. The CDR3 nucleotides read TGCGCCAGCAGTGAGTCGTTGGACAGGGATGATCAGCCCCAGCATTTT.

V is TRBV27 and J is TRBJ2-3; possibly TRBD2 for D (7 bases). Trimming cost V 8 bases and J 6 bases, with 21 bases left between them. This CDR3 spans 15 amino acids. Germline V gene sequence: CDR1 MNHEY, CDR2 SMNVEV (reference sequence). In DNA, the CDR3 is TGTGCCAGCGCGACGATGGGGGGGGCCGGGGATACGCAGTATTTT. Its protein is CASATMGGAGDTQYF.

The genes are TRBV7-8 and TRBJ1-1; TRBD1 matches at 7 bases. V lost 5 bases to trimming and J lost 7 bases; unmatched junction nucleotides: 7. The CDR3 has 13 amino acids. Germline assignment: CDR1 SGHVS and CDR2 FQNEAQ. CDR3 in DNA: TGTGCCAGCAGCCTCGGACAGGTTTTTGAAGCTTTCTTT. Translation gives CASSLGQVFEAFF.

The rearrangement uses TRBV21-1 and TRBJ2-7; the D call of TRBD1 is as the table states it, not checked on the DNA. TRBV21-1 is a pseudogene segment. This CDR3 spans 16 amino acids. CDR3 DNA sequence: TGTGCCAGCAGCAAAGTTCGCACAGGATCTTCCTACGAGCAGTACTTC. Its translation is CASSKVRTGSSYEQYF.

The chain has TRBV6-1 and TRBJ1-5, with D possibly matching TRBD1 (5 bases). CDR3 length: 16 amino acids. Looked up from germline, CDR1 is MNHNS and CDR2 is SASEGT. Trimming stripped 0 bases from V and 2 bases from J, with 11 bases between. The CDR3 loop is CASSEAGGMGNQPQHF. For the CDR3, the DNA is TGTGCCAGCAGTGAAGCCGGGGGAATGGGCAATCAGCCCCAGCATTTT.

This clone was counted between two and nine times. The CDR3 protein is CASSPLLAVWNIQYF. CDR3 nucleotides: TGTGCCAGTAGCCCACTTCTAGCGGTCTGGAACATTCAGTACTTC. The V gene is TRBV19, the J gene TRBJ2-4, with 7 bases lining up with TRBD2. Germline V gene lookup returns CDR1 LNHDA and CDR2 SQIVND (reference sequence). This CDR3 region has 15 residues. The ends lost 6 bases at V and 7 bases at J; junction bases unmatched: 12.

This CDR3 is CASSSGDSTQYF. Here the CDR3 DNA reads TGTGCCAGCAGTTCTGGGGACTCGACCCAGTACTTC. The gene calls are TRBV12-3 or TRBV12-4 and TRBJ2-5; a weak D match, TRBD2 (6 bases). Between the trimmed V and J ends, which lost 4 bases and 7 bases, there was a span of 10 bases. The CDR3 has 12 residues.

The rearrangement links TRBV3-1 (or the pseudogene TRBV3-2) to TRBJ1-5; D unresolved. The V gene's germline CDR1 is LGHDT and CDR2 YNNKEL (reference sequence). CDR3 length: 22 amino acids. Trimming took 0 bases from V and 0 from J, leaving 27 bases between them. CDR3 residues: CASSQDWRVSKALQYSNQPQHF. Written as DNA, the CDR3 is TGTGCCAGCAGCCAAGATTGGAGGGTGTCCAAAGCCTTACAATATAGCAATCAGCCCCAGCATTTT.

This clone was seen only once. The V gene is TRBV5-1, the J gene TRBJ2-7; a possible D gene is TRBD2 (5 bases). V was pared by 0 bases and J by 6 bases, with 10 bases between. Germline values: CDR1 SGHRS, CDR2 YFSETQ. The CDR3 covers 13 residues. The CDR3 reads CASSLGVAGEQYF. DNA of the CDR3: TGCGCCAGCAGCTTGGGGGTTGCGGGCGAGCAGTACTTC.

The V and J genes are TRBV28 and TRBJ1-2; 7 positions match TRBD1. J was trimmed by 4 bases and V by 6 bases; bases with no gene match: 8. This CDR3 region has 14 residues. Germline CDR1 MDHEN, CDR2 SYDVKM. CDR3 in amino acids: CASSPTGQVYGYTF. The CDR3 region has the DNA TGTGCCAGCAGCCCGACAGGGCAGGTCTATGGCTACACCTTC.

This clone appeared a single time. The V and J genes are TRBV30 and TRBJ1-2; 8 bases fit TRBD1. This CDR3 region has 13 residues. With V trimmed by 5 bases and J by 4 bases, 6 bases remained unmatched. Germline V gene sequence: CDR1 GTSNPN, CDR2 SVGIG (reference sequence). CDR3 sequence reads: CAWQGAKGYGYTF. The DNA of the CDR3 is TGTGCCTGGCAGGGGGCTAAGGGCTATGGCTACACCTTC.

The chain uses TRBV9 and TRBJ1-5; no clear D. The CDR3 is 15 residues long. Trimming took off 0 bases at V and 0 bases at J, with 7 bases between the two ends. Germline CDR1 reads SGDLS; CDR2 reads YYNGEE. The CDR3 nucleotides read TGTGCCAGCAGCGTAGATCTGTTTAGCAATCAGCCCCAGCATTTT. Translating gives CASSVDLFSNQPQHF.

This chain connects TRBV18 to TRBJ1-1; 9 bases align to TRBD1. The CDR3 runs 16 residues. J lost 4 bases, V lost 6 bases, and 12 bases had no gene match. CDR1 is KGHSH, CDR2 LQKENI, per germline. The CDR3 reads CASSQRTGAPRTEAFF. In DNA, the CDR3 is TGTGCCAGCTCCCAGAGGACAGGGGCCCCGCGCACTGAAGCTTTCTTT.